Listed below are T cell receptor beta chains from one sample, sequenced in a study of prognosis after radiotherapy for stage I lung cancer. TCRdb re-derived calls from the multiplex PCR reads in MiXCR, one entry per CDR3 protein. The sample has tens of thousands of distinct CDR3 sequences, around 40% seen once; the top ten hold approximately 54%. The sequences come from PBMCs, collected before or after stereotactic body radiation therapy (not recorded which). Source of these receptors: a donor aged 50 or older with non-small cell lung cancer. Both conserved end residues are part of each CDR3. A D gene is named only where the DNA matches it firmly. Not every row has a clone size; where given, it reads once, few, many or a size class.

TRBJ1-1	-	many	TRBV28	CASSLDRGNTEAFF	TGTGCCAGCAGTTTAGATCGGGGGAACACTGAAGCTTTCTTT
TRBJ2-6	TRBD2	-	TRBV2	CASFPERDASGANVLTF	TGTGCCAGCTTCCCCGAGCGGGATGCCTCTGGGGCCAACGTCCTGACTTTC
TRBJ1-1	-	many	TRBV11-3	CASSFGERAFF	TGTGCCAGCAGCTTCGGGGAGAGGGCTTTCTTT
TRBJ1-5	-	many	TRBV7-9	CASSLVGSGANQPQHF	TGTGCCAGCAGCTTAGTAGGTTCCGGGGCAAATCAGCCCCAGCATTTT
TRBJ1-4	-	-	TRBV15	CATSRGSGSSTNEKLFF	TGTGCCACCAGCAGAGGGTCGGGTTCTTCAACTAATGAAAAACTGTTTTTT
TRBJ2-1	TRBD2	many	TRBV24-1	CATSDSGGAGEQFF	TGTGCCACCAGTGATTCCGGGGGGGCGGGTGAGCAGTTCTTC
TRBJ2-4	TRBD2	many	TRBV7-2	CASSLLAGWGGDIQYF	TGTGCCAGCAGCTTACTAGCGGGGTGGGGCGGGGACATTCAGTACTTC
TRBJ2-3	TRBD2	medium-sized	TRBV20-1	CSARRLAGVADTQYF	TGCAGTGCTCGTCGACTAGCGGGAGTGGCAGATACGCAGTATTTT
TRBJ2-1	-	many	TRBV20-1	CSARVLLGGRGLASYNEQFF	TGCAGTGCTAGAGTTTTGTTGGGCGGCCGTGGGCTAGCGAGCTACAATGAGCAGTTCTTC
TRBJ2-5	-	many	TRBV2	CASSPIGPSQETQYF	TGTGCCAGCAGTCCTATAGGCCCCTCACAAGAGACCCAGTACTTC
TRBJ2-2	TRBD2	-	TRBV28	CASSLAGDPGELFF	TGTGCCAGCAGTTTAGCGGGGGACCCCGGGGAGCTGTTTTTT